Listed below are T cell receptor beta chains from one sample, sequenced in a study of cytomegalovirus exposure and HLA in healthy donors. Assay used: immunoSEQ multiplex PCR; TCRdb lists only in-frame clones, some missing. In the table there are some 180,000 clones, about three quarters of which are singletons. Sequenced input: PBMCs. The receptors were sampled from a woman aged 25 to 39 in good health and CMV-seronegative. The CDR3 runs from the conserved cysteine through the conserved F or W. Fields, in order: V gene, clone size, J gene, CDR3 protein. Rows may omit the clone size; those that give it use once, few, many or a size class.

TRBV7-2	.	TRBJ2-7	CASSLAREQYF
TRBV29-1	.	TRBJ1-1	CSADRGSNTEAFF
TRBV27	.	TRBJ1-1	CASSLAGGLGTEAFF
TRBV7-6	.	TRBJ1-1	CASSYGMENTEAFF
TRBV6-1	.	TRBJ2-1	CASSEREDRDEQFF
TRBV29-1	.	TRBJ2-7	CSATFTGSTYEQYF
TRBV5-1	few	TRBJ2-6	CASSLWAANSGANVLTF
TRBV2	.	TRBJ2-4	CASSVNRVKNIQYF
TRBV5-1	.	TRBJ2-7	CASSLVGRGPVGEQYF
TRBV10-3	.	TRBJ2-6	CATRQGSDSGANVLTF
TRBV30	few	TRBJ1-2	CACGGQGYGYTF
TRBV11-3	.	TRBJ2-1	CASSQGGNYNEQFF
TRBV9	.	TRBJ2-2	CASSVNMVGELFF
TRBV5-1	once	TRBJ2-3	CASSPPGQGRVMVTQYF
TRBV21-1	few	TRBJ2-2	CASSIHREHPARIGELFF
TRBV30	.	TRBJ2-3	CAWSGFGTGGRDTQYF
TRBV5-1	.	TRBJ2-7	CASSAGTGLVTYEQYF
TRBV6-1	.	TRBJ1-1	CASSPTGDPEAFF
TRBV18	.	TRBJ1-1	CASSPGTELEAFF
TRBV4-1	.	TRBJ2-5	CASSQGLQGGETQYF
TRBV11-2	.	TRBJ1-3	CASSPTGGNTIYF
TRBV9	.	TRBJ1-1	CASSVAGRGVNTEAFF
TRBV9	.	TRBJ1-2	CASSMRETGTIFGYTF
TRBV19	.	TRBJ2-4	CASSGRGTLAKNIQYF
TRBV7-3	.	TRBJ2-3	CASSVTGGADTQYF
TRBV7-8	.	TRBJ2-7	CASSLSWAQKRNEQYF
TRBV9	.	TRBJ2-7	CASSGTSGSYEQYF
TRBV6-5	.	TRBJ1-5	CASSPPRGYQPQHF
TRBV6-5	.	TRBJ2-7	CASSYSGPPYEQYF
TRBV30	.	TRBJ1-5	CAWSAGQPNQPQHF
TRBV2	.	TRBJ2-7	CASSDADYSYEQYF
TRBV11-2	.	TRBJ1-2	CASSLDRGTGGF
TRBV9	.	TRBJ1-1	CASSVVDGNTEAFF
TRBV7-9	.	TRBJ2-7	CASSYWPGRGSDEQYF
TRBV10-2	.	TRBJ2-7	CASTRQGDLDSFVYEQYF
TRBV30	.	TRBJ1-4	CAGMGQSNEKLFF
TRBV28	.	TRBJ2-7	CASSGQSYEQYF
TRBV2	once	TRBJ1-5	CASSEAPGTGNQPQHF
TRBV30	.	TRBJ2-7	CAWGLAVSYEQYF
TRBV28	.	TRBJ1-5	CASQGGGESNQPQHF
TRBV18	.	TRBJ2-1	CASSQGQAPYNEQFF
TRBV29-1	.	TRBJ2-6	CSVVSQGSGANVLTF
TRBV5-4	.	TRBJ2-3	CASRHQRDYTDTQYF
TRBV7-9	.	TRBJ2-1	CASRLGDYNEQFF
TRBV27	once	TRBJ1-5	CASTTTQGAVGYQPQHF
TRBV4-2	.	TRBJ2-7	CASSRAGGGEQYF